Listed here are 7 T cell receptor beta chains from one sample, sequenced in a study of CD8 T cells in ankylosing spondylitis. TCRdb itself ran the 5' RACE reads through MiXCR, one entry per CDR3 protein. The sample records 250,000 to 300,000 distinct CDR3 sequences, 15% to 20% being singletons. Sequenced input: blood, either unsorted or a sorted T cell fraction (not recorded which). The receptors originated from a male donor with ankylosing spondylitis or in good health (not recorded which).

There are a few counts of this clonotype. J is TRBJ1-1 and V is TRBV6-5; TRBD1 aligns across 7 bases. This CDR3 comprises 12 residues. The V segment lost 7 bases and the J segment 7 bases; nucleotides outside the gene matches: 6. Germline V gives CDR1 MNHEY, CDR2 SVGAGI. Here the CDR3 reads CASKGAVREAFF. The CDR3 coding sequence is TGTGCCAGCAAGGGGGCAGTTCGTGAAGCTTTCTTT.

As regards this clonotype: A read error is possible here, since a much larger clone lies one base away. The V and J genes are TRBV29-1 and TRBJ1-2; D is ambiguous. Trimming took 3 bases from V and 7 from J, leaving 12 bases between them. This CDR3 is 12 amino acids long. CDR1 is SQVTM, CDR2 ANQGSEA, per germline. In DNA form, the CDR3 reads TGCAGCGTTGATGTGGGCCCCTCTGGCTACACCTTC. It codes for CSVDVGPSGYTF.

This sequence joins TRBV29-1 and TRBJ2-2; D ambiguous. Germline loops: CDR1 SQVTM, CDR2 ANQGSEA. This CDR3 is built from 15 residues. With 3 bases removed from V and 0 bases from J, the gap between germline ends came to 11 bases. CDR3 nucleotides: TGCAGCGTTGAGTCCCGGCCGGCGAACACCGGGGAGCTGTTTTTT. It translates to CSVESRPANTGELFF.

CDR3 sequence (DNA): TGTGCCAGCAGTTTAGTTTCGACCCAGACGTACAATGAGCAGTTCTTC. Its protein is CASSLVSTQTYNEQFF. This chain connects TRBV27 to TRBJ2-1, with D hard to call. Trimming cost V 2 bases and J 4 bases, with 15 bases left between them. CDR1 is MNHEY, CDR2 SMNVEV, per germline (reference sequence). The CDR3 spans 16 residues.

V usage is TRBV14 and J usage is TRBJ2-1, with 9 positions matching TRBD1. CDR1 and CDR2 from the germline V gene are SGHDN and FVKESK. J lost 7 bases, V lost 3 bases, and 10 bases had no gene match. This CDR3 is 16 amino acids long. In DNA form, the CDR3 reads TGTGCCAGCAGCCACCGGACAGGGGTTGTTATGAATGAGCAGTTCTTC. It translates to CASSHRTGVVMNEQFF.

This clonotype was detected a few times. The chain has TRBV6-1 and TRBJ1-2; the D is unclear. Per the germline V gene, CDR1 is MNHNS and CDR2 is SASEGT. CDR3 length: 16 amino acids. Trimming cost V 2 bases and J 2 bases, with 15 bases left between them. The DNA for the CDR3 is TGTGCCAGCAGTGAACTACGGCAGATAAAGAACTATGGCTACACCTTC. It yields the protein CASSELRQIKNYGYTF.

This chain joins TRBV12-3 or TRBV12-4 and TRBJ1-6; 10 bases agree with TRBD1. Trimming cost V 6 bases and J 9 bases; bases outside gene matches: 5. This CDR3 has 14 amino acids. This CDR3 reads CASSQGQGSSPLHF. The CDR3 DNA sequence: TGTGCCAGCAGCCAGGGACAGGGGAGTTCACCCCTCCACTTT.